This T cell receptor beta chain emerged from a study of blood T cell repertoires in COVID-19. Recruits, aged about 18 to 100 years, lived in 20 to 30 US areas. Cohort allocation depended upon clinical history that participants reported. Per the study methods: Amplification of reference gene primers provided the estimated nucleated cell counts. Some clones are missing from TCRdb's copy, which holds only in-frame ones; the method was immunoSEQ multiplex PCR. V, J and clone size are taken as reported in that table, and D and trimming were inferred from the DNA itself. This table has 300,000 to 350,000 clones, over 70% appearing once. V lost 4 bases to trimming and J lost 11 bases, with 15 bases between them. Germline V CDR1 and CDR2: LNHDA, SQIVND (reference sequence). The CDR3 is 13 amino acids.

This TCR was sampled from a man aged 25-45 years who had recovered from COVID-19. Sequencing used PBMCs or T cells enriched from blood (not recorded which). The chain couples TRBV19 to TRBJ1-5; D is possibly TRBD1 (6 bases). The CDR3 nucleotides are TGTGCCAGTAGTAACCAATTCAGACAGGCCCAGCATTTT. Protein: CASSNQFRQAQHF.